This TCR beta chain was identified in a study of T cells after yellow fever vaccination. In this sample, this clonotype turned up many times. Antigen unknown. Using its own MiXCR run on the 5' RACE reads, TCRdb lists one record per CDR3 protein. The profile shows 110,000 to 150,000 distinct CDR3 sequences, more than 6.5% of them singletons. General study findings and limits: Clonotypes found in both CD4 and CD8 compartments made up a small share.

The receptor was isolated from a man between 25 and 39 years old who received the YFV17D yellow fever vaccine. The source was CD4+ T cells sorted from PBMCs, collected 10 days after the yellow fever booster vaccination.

This CDR3 is CASSSGLHTGELFF. Written as DNA, the CDR3 is TGTGCCAGCAGCTCCGGACTACACACCGGGGAGCTGTTTTTT. The chain uses TRBV7-9 and TRBJ2-2, with D perhaps TRBD2 (6 bases). This CDR3 contains 14 residues. CDR1 is SEHNR, CDR2 FQNEAQ, per germline (reference sequence). Trimming shortened V by 4 bases and J by 3 bases, and 9 bases separated the two germline ends.